This TCR beta chain is from a study of Graves' ophthalmopathy and Graves' hyperthyroidism (dated by TCRdb to between 2018 and 2020). Notes on the research overall: Peripheral blood samples were taken at the time of initial diagnosis, before any treatment was given. TCR beta repertoire signatures were used to distinguish Graves' ophthalmopathy from Graves' hyperthyroidism and to predict progression to ophthalmopathy. In total, around 140 blood samples were TCR-sequenced: some 40 ophthalmopathy, 80 or so hyperthyroidism and roughly 17 hyperthyroidism-to-ophthalmopathy patients. To explore V-J signatures distinguishing ophthalmopathy from hyperthyroidism, a discovery set of some 100 patients (fewer than 45 ophthalmopathy, about 57 stable hyperthyroidism) was enrolled. For independent validation, a separate cohort was made up of about 18 hyperthyroidism patients plus 17 patients who later progressed from hyperthyroidism to ophthalmopathy. In roughly 6 hyperthyroidism patients, the T-cell repertoires found in thyroid tissue were compared with those found in blood. Once sampling was done, hyperthyroidism patients were given methimazole at a starting dose of 30 mg daily, while ophthalmopathy patients were given high-dose intravenous methylprednisolone. The roughly 100 discovery patients were divided at random into training and test sets in a 7:3 ratio.

Overall study outcomes, separate from this receptor: In validation, the model predicted ophthalmopathy progression with roughly 68% sensitivity and around 72% specificity; some twelve predicted patients were CT-confirmed with GO in a median of roughly 6.8 months. In cross-validation, the 13-signature model distinguished ophthalmopathy from stable hyperthyroidism with 87.88% sensitivity and 81.08% specificity, while in the test set the corresponding values were about 80% and 75%. Sample size was not predetermined statistically, and investigators were not blinded to group allocation. Among expanded thyroid clonotypes with frequency above 0.001, most also showed up in blood, which suggests that blood repertoires may reflect the thyroid immune response.

Based on the germline V gene, the CDR1 and CDR2 sequences are SGHRS and YFSETQ. The V end loses 5 bases and the J end loses 5 bases, and a stretch of 20 bases separates them. From the cysteine up to the phenylalanine, the CDR3 has a length of 15 residues. Only CDR3 DNA remains: 45 bases, in frame from the first base. In the case of this clonotype: This receptor's antigen is unknown. No base quality values were provided; no much bigger clone lies one nucleotide off.

For repertoire sequencing, TCR beta CDR3 regions were amplified from RNA transcripts. The first round was an RT-PCR using HTBI primers with the Qiagen OneStep RT-PCR kit, and this first round was followed by a second-round multiplex PCR, then size selection and purification. Sequencing of the libraries was carried out on an Illumina HiSeq2000 in paired-end mode with 100 bp reads. In the paper's pipeline: SOAPnuke was used to process the reads, throwing out any read that had adapters, had uncalled bases, had a mean Phred below 15, or lacked an exact constant-primer or identifier match. COPE v1.2.5 was used to merge the high-quality paired reads. Each unique nucleotide sequence was defined as a clonotype, and clonotypes were aligned to IMGT TRB V, D and J references with MiTCR v1.1. The analysis was limited to V-J combinations with a frequency above 0.0001, which together covered 99% to 99.2% of repertoires. For each V-J combination, a TCR clonal expansion and chaos score was defined as F50 clonal expansion divided by the chaos observed in the TCRdist matrix. Features were reduced by Welch's t-statistics and random forest to about a dozen V-J combinations, which fed a naive Bayes classifier. The Morisita-Horn index was used to measure how similar the thyroid and blood repertoires were. The public sequencing data were trimmed at Q25 with fastp and processed into clonotypes with MiXCR by TCRdb, which kept only in-frame beta chains. Duplicate CDR3 protein sequences are folded into a single record with the most common DNA and genes. The V and J calls here are based on TCRdb, not the publication. This sample comprises about 380,000 distinct CDR3 sequences, approximately 15% of them detected only once. The top ten constitute 5.5% to 8% of the sample.

Hyperthyroidism was defined as stable when no progression to ophthalmopathy occurred within 18 months of follow-up. Hyperthyroidism patients were newly diagnosed, with disease duration under 2 months, and aged 18 to 65 years. Patients with other autoimmune diseases, uncontrolled infections, pregnancy or lactation were excluded. Clinical symptoms, serum thyroxine, TRAb, thyroid ultrasound and orbital computed tomography were used for diagnosis. Ficoll-Paque density gradient centrifugation was used to isolate PBMCs from around 10 ml of fresh peripheral blood. Trizol reagent was used to extract the total RNA, and its quality was then checked on an Agilent 2100 Bioanalyzer.

The rearranged segments are TRBV5-1 and TRBJ2-7, and TRBD1 may be the D gene, going by 7 matching bases. The sample comprised peripheral blood. The source is a woman between 18 and 30 years old with stable Graves' hyperthyroidism. Donor details come from another sample of the same person, matched by shared clones. The bases are TGCGCCAGCAGACCGGAGGGGGCAGTGAGGAACGAGCAGTACTTC. Its coded protein is CASRPEGAVRNEQYF.